This T cell receptor beta chain is from a study of PD-L1 blockade in urothelial cancer. Produced via immunoSEQ multiplex PCR; TCRdb's table is partial and in-frame only. The table has more than 30,000 clones, roughly 91% seen once. This CDR3 contains 15 residues. Trimming removed 0 bases from V and 8 bases from J, with 14 bases in between. Per germline, CDR1 SGHNT and CDR2 YYREEE (reference sequence). V is TRBV5-4 and J is TRBJ1-4, with D perhaps matching TRBD1 (5 bases). This TCR was recovered from a man aged 55 to 70 with urothelial cancer. Specimen: PBMCs, collected around atezolizumab (anti-PD-L1) treatment. CDR3 sequence reads: CASSLAAGAGEKLFF. CDR3 in DNA: TGTGCCAGCAGCTTGGCTGCTGGGGCTGGGGAAAAACTGTTTTTT.